This T cell receptor beta chain is from a study of blood T cells in healthy people across ages. PCR was performed a second time for about 7 to 11 cycles using a sample-barcoded 5' primer and a J-beta primer mix. MiXCR, applied by TCRdb to the 5' RACE reads, yields one record per CDR3 protein. Of 760,000 or so distinct CDR3 sequences listed, just under 25% are singletons. The CDR3 loop spans 12 amino acids. Trimming removed 6 bases from V and 4 bases from J, with 8 bases in between. From germline, CDR1 is SNHLY and CDR2 FYNNEI. These data also featured in a second study, about T cells of mothers and their children. That source notes: Reads recorded for TCR beta CDR3 numbered over 9 million per mother and approximately 2.9 million per child.

Sequencing was performed on blood. This clonotype was obtained from a boy younger than 18 in good health. V usage is TRBV2 and J usage is TRBJ2-3, with D uncertain. CDR3 coding DNA: TGTGCCAGCAGGGCAGGCGCAGATACGCAGTATTTT. It encodes CASRAGADTQYF.